These T cell receptor beta chains were read from a single sample in a study of T cells in Graves' hyperthyroidism and ophthalmopathy. TCRdb reprocessed the multiplex PCR reads with MiXCR, giving one entry per CDR3 protein. The sample has about 610,000 distinct CDR3 sequences, 16% seen once; the top ten hold approximately 3.5%. Sequencing was done on a sample of blood. Source of these receptors: a woman in her thirties or forties with Graves' ophthalmopathy. Each CDR3 is given with its conserved first and last residue. The D gene is left open where the match is weak. Clone size is not always given. Where it is, it says once, few, many or a class for expanded clones.

TRBD2,many,TRBV7-3,TRBJ2-5,TGTGCCAGCAGCTTTCGCCCGACGGGTCTAGCGGGGATACAAGAGACCCAGTACTTC,CASSFRPTGLAGIQETQYF
-,-,TRBV5-1,TRBJ1-2,TGCGCCAGCAGCTTCGGACAGACTTCCCGAGGGGAAGGCTACACCTTC,CASSFGQTSRGEGYTF
-,few,TRBV18,TRBJ2-5,TGTGCCAGCTCACCATTCAGGGTTGAGACCCAGTACTTC,CASSPFRVETQYF
-,many,TRBV6-1,TRBJ1-2,TGTGCCAGCAGCTCCTTCGGGGGGATCTATGGCTACACCTTC,CASSSFGGIYGYTF
-,few,TRBV3-1,TRBJ2-5,TGTGCCAGCAGCCAAGAATGGGGATCAAAGCAGAAACAAGAGACCCAGTACTTC,CASSQEWGSKQKQETQYF
TRBD2,-,TRBV20-1,TRBJ2-6,TGCAGTGCTTCAGGAGGGCTAGCGGGGGGTTCTGGGGCCAACGTCCTGACTTTC,CSASGGLAGGSGANVLTF
-,-,TRBV6-9,TRBJ1-6,TGTGCCAGCAGTTACAGACAGAATTTTTCACCCCTCCACTTT,CASSYRQNFSPLHF
-,-,TRBV19,TRBJ2-3,TGTGCCAGTAGTCCCATAGGAGAGGTCCAGGGCACAGATACGCAGTATTTT,CASSPIGEVQGTDTQYF
-,-,TRBV28,TRBJ2-7,TGTGCCAGCAGTCCGACCCGCGGGGACAGACGGGCCTACGAGCAGTACTTC,CASSPTRGDRRAYEQYF
TRBD2,-,TRBV12-3/TRBV12-4,TRBJ2-3,TGTGCCAGCAGTATTGGACTAGCGGGTTCCACAGATACGCAGTATTTT,CASSIGLAGSTDTQYF
TRBD1,many,TRBV2,TRBJ1-1,TGTGCCAGCAGTGGGAACAGGGGAGTAAGGACTGAAGCTTTCTTT,CASSGNRGVRTEAFF
-,-,TRBV11-2,TRBJ2-5,TGTGCCAGCAGCGCGTGGTCGCAAGAGACCCAGTACTTC,CASSAWSQETQYF
TRBD1,-,TRBV12-3/TRBV12-4,TRBJ1-5,TGTGCCAGCAGCCAGACAGGGCGGTGGCAGCCCCAGCATTTT,CASSQTGRWQPQHF
TRBD1,many,TRBV5-1,TRBJ2-7,TGCGCCAGCAGCTTGGCTCCCCGGGACAGCTCCTACGAGCAGTACTTC,CASSLAPRDSSYEQYF
-,-,TRBV12-3/TRBV12-4,TRBJ1-5,TGTGCCAGCAGTTTTAAGGGGAAACCAGGGCCCCAGCATTTT,CASSFKGKPGPQHF
TRBD2,many,TRBV28,TRBJ2-1,TGTGCCAGCAGTTTATCTGCGGGAGCCTCCTACAATGAGCAGTTCTTC,CASSLSAGASYNEQFF
-,many,TRBV12-3/TRBV12-4,TRBJ2-7,TGTGCCAGCAGTTTTATTGCGGCCTCCTACGAGCAGTACTTC,CASSFIAASYEQYF
TRBD1,-,TRBV4-1,TRBJ2-7,TGCGCCAGCAGCCAAGATCTGCGGACAGGGGGATACGAGCAGTACTTC,CASSQDLRTGGYEQYF
TRBD2,-,TRBV9,TRBJ2-2,TGTGCCAGCAGCTTAGAACCGGGACTAGCGGCCTTGACCGGGGAGCTGTTTTTT,CASSLEPGLAALTGELFF
-,many,TRBV6-1,TRBJ2-5,TGTGCCAGCAGTGAGGACCGGGAGATAGAGACCCAGTACTTC,CASSEDREIETQYF
TRBD1,-,TRBV19,TRBJ2-1,TGTGCCAGTAGTGTGACAGGGGCGCTGGGTTACGTCAATGAGCAGTTCTTC,CASSVTGALGYVNEQFF
TRBD1,-,TRBV24-1,TRBJ1-1,TGTGCCACCAGGGCCCTAGGACAGGACACTGAAGCTTTCTTT,CATRALGQDTEAFF
-,-,TRBV27,TRBJ2-2,TGTGCCAGCTCTTTTAATTGGGTCGGGGAGCTGTTTTTT,CASSFNWVGELFF
-,many,TRBV11-2,TRBJ2-2,TGTGCCAGCAGCTTTTCCCAGGGAATCGGGGAGCTGTTTTTT,CASSFSQGIGELFF
-,many,TRBV5-5,TRBJ1-2,TGTGCCAGCAGCTTGGACTTGAGGGGCTACACCTTC,CASSLDLRGYTF
-,once,TRBV7-9,TRBJ1-1,TGTGCCAGCAGCTTAGTTCAGGTTATGAACTCTGAAGCTTTCTTT,CASSLVQVMNSEAFF
TRBD2,few,TRBV6-1,TRBJ2-3,TGTGCCAGCAGCGGACTAGCGGATAGCACAGATACGCAGTATTTT,CASSGLADSTDTQYF
TRBD1,-,TRBV15,TRBJ2-5,TGTGCCACCAGCAGAGCCTGGGGACAGGGCGTAAAGGGAGAGACCCAGTACTTC,CATSRAWGQGVKGETQYF
-,many,TRBV2,TRBJ2-7,TGTGCCAGCACAAGCGGTATCTACTACGAGCAGTACTTC,CASTSGIYYEQYF
-,few,TRBV20-1,TRBJ1-4,TGCAGTGCCCCTCGGCAGGGACTTGAAAAACTGTTTTTT,CSAPRQGLEKLFF
TRBD2,-,TRBV5-1,TRBJ2-3,TGCGCCAGCAGTACTACGGGACTAATCACAGATACGCAGTATTTT,CASSTTGLITDTQYF
-,many,TRBV11-2,TRBJ2-7,TGTGCCAGCAGCTTTACCGGGACAACCTACGAGCAGTACTTC,CASSFTGTTYEQYF
-,-,TRBV12-3/TRBV12-4,TRBJ1-3,TGTGCCAGCAGCGTCTGGGACACATATCAACTTGCATCTGGAAACACCATATATTTT,CASSVWDTYQLASGNTIYF
-,few,TRBV6-1,TRBJ2-1,TGTGCCAGCAGCCCTGACCCCTCGGGGAAGCAGTTCTTC,CASSPDPSGKQFF
-,few,TRBV6-1,TRBJ2-7,TGTGCCAGCAGGGGACAACAACTACGTGCGCAGTACTTC,CASRGQQLRAQYF
-,once,TRBV19,TRBJ1-5,TGTGCCAGTAGTATCCAACAGGGACAGCCCCAGCATTTT,CASSIQQGQPQHF
TRBD1,many,TRBV6-1,TRBJ1-6,TGTGCCAGCAGGGCTGGGACAGGTGCAAATTCACCCCTCCACTTT,CASRAGTGANSPLHF
TRBD2,many,TRBV11-2,TRBJ2-7,TGTGCCAGCAGCTTGACTAGCGGGAGTTTCTACGAGCAGTACTTC,CASSLTSGSFYEQYF
TRBD2,many,TRBV7-8,TRBJ2-7,TGTGCCAGCAGCTTAGGGGGACTAGCGTCATACGAGCAGTACTTC,CASSLGGLASYEQYF
TRBD1,many,TRBV5-1,TRBJ1-2,TGCGCCAGCGGGGAGGGGGCAAGCGGCTACACCTTC,CASGEGASGYTF
TRBD1,-,TRBV24-1,TRBJ2-3,TGTGCCTCGTCGGCTGGGACAGTCCCTAGCACAGATACGCAGTATTTT,CASSAGTVPSTDTQYF
-,-,TRBV6-1,TRBJ2-2,TGTGCCAGCAGTGACCAGGGGTACACCGGGGAGCTGTTTTTT,CASSDQGYTGELFF
-,many,TRBV28,TRBJ2-5,TGTGCCAGCAGTTTCTTACGAGAGACCCAGTACTTC,CASSFLRETQYF
-,few,TRBV18,TRBJ2-5,TGTGCCAGCTCACCGACACAGGTAACGGAGGAGACCCAGTACTTC,CASSPTQVTEETQYF
-,-,TRBV6-5,TRBJ1-1,TGTGCCAGCAGTTACAGGCGGGTGGGGGGCGGAACTGAAGCTTTCTTT,CASSYRRVGGGTEAFF
-,-,TRBV20-1,TRBJ2-7,TGCAGTGCTCCCACTTCGACCGGCATCGTCTCCTACGAGCAGTACTTC,CSAPTSTGIVSYEQYF
TRBD1,-,TRBV20-1,TRBJ2-5,TGCAGTGCGGCCGGGACAGGGGGGCAAGAGACCCAGTACTTC,CSAAGTGGQETQYF